This T cell receptor beta chain is from a study of blood T cell repertoires in COVID-19. Background on the study: Sources were T cells, B-cell-depleted T cells, or PBMCs; the material itself was cDNA or gDNA.

Generated by immunoSEQ multiplex PCR, the TCRdb table keeps only in-frame clones and is missing some. The table lists approximately 190,000 clones, 84% of them singletons. Trimming took 6 bases from V and 0 from J; bases not matched to a gene: 4. Germline CDR1 is SQVTM and CDR2 is ANQGSEA. The CDR3 consists of 15 residues. The gene calls are TRBV29-1 and TRBJ2-3, with 12 bases fitting TRBD2. The sequence was collected from a woman in her 70s with active or convalescent COVID-19. Sequencing was performed on peripheral blood. The CDR3 nucleotides are TGCAGCGTAGGACTAGCGGGAAGAAGCACAGATACGCAGTATTTT. It encodes CSVGLAGRSTDTQYF.